This is a list of T cell receptor beta chains from one sample in a study of blood T cell repertoires in COVID-19. Here immunoSEQ multiplex PCR was the method, and the copy in TCRdb shows in-frame clones only, minus some. The repertoire holds under 200,000 clones, 70% to 90% seen once, with 4.4% in the top ten. The sequenced sample consisted of PBMCs or T cells enriched from blood (not recorded which). The receptor source for this set is a woman in her forties or fifties who had recovered from COVID-19. CDR3s include the opening cysteine and the closing phenylalanine or tryptophan. The order of the fields is J gene, D gene, V gene, clone size, CDR3 DNA, CDR3 protein. A D gene is named only where the DNA matches it firmly. Part of the rows lack a size; the others show once, few, many or a class for expanded clones.

J gene: TRBJ1-1
D gene: TRBD1
V gene: TRBV28
clone size: .
CDR3 DNA: TGTGCCAGCAGGCCGCCCGGGACAGGGGTTGAAACTGAAGCTTTCTTT
CDR3 protein: CASRPPGTGVETEAFF

J gene: TRBJ2-1
D gene: .
V gene: TRBV5-5
clone size: .
CDR3 DNA: TGTGCCAGCAGCTTGGACGTAGCCCCCAATGAGCAGTTCTTC
CDR3 protein: CASSLDVAPNEQFF

J gene: TRBJ2-2
D gene: .
V gene: TRBV6-5
clone size: .
CDR3 DNA: TGTGCCAGCAGTTACGGTCGACTTCCCACCACCGGGGAGCTGTTTTTT
CDR3 protein: CASSYGRLPTTGELFF

J gene: TRBJ2-3
D gene: .
V gene: TRBV5-4
clone size: .
CDR3 DNA: TGTGCCAGCAGCTTGGGCCGACAGGACCACTTCACAGATACGCAGTATTTT
CDR3 protein: CASSLGRQDHFTDTQYF

J gene: TRBJ1-1
D gene: TRBD1
V gene: TRBV7-2
clone size: .
CDR3 DNA: TGTGCCAGCAGCTTCGGACAGGGCACTGAAGCTTTCTTT
CDR3 protein: CASSFGQGTEAFF

J gene: TRBJ2-6
D gene: .
V gene: TRBV5-5
clone size: few
CDR3 DNA: TGTGCCAGCAGCTTGCGGGCAGGGATTTCCTCTGGGGCCAACGTCCTGACTTTC
CDR3 protein: CASSLRAGISSGANVLTF

J gene: TRBJ2-2
D gene: .
V gene: TRBV7-9
clone size: .
CDR3 DNA: TGTGCCAGCAGCTTATACGGCGGGGAGCTGTTTTTT
CDR3 protein: CASSLYGGELFF

J gene: TRBJ1-2
D gene: .
V gene: TRBV7-8
clone size: once
CDR3 DNA: TGTGCCAGCAGCAATCGGGACATCAAAACTTATGGCTACACCTTC
CDR3 protein: CASSNRDIKTYGYTF

J gene: TRBJ1-2
D gene: TRBD1
V gene: TRBV5-1
clone size: .
CDR3 DNA: TGCGCCAGCAGCATCAATCCCGGGACAGGGTCGTCTGGCTACACCTTC
CDR3 protein: CASSINPGTGSSGYTF

J gene: TRBJ2-1
D gene: .
V gene: TRBV7-7
clone size: .
CDR3 DNA: TGTGCCAGCAGCGAGGGCTCCTACAATGAGCAGTTCTTC
CDR3 protein: CASSEGSYNEQFF

J gene: TRBJ2-3
D gene: TRBD2
V gene: TRBV4-1
clone size: .
CDR3 DNA: TGCGCCAGCAGCCCACGATTACGGGGGGACTACACAGATACGCAGTATTTT
CDR3 protein: CASSPRLRGDYTDTQYF

J gene: TRBJ2-1
D gene: TRBD1
V gene: TRBV5-1
clone size: .
CDR3 DNA: TGCGCCAGCAGCACCACAGGGGGATCCTACAATGAGCAGTTCTTC
CDR3 protein: CASSTTGGSYNEQFF

J gene: TRBJ1-2
D gene: TRBD1
V gene: TRBV29-1
clone size: .
CDR3 DNA: TGCAGCGCATACTCGGGACAGGCTAACTATGGCTACACCTTC
CDR3 protein: CSAYSGQANYGYTF

J gene: TRBJ1-2
D gene: .
V gene: TRBV28
clone size: .
CDR3 DNA: TGTGCCACCAGATACCCTGCAGGGTATGGCTACACCTTC
CDR3 protein: CATRYPAGYGYTF

J gene: TRBJ1-4
D gene: TRBD1
V gene: TRBV25-1
clone size: .
CDR3 DNA: TGTGCCACGGGACAGCATCGACCTGAAAAACTGTTTTTT
CDR3 protein: CATGQHRPEKLFF

J gene: TRBJ2-5
D gene: .
V gene: TRBV7-6
clone size: .
CDR3 DNA: TGTGCCAGCACCCGAACCGGGGTGTACCAAGAGACCCAGTACTTC
CDR3 protein: CASTRTGVYQETQYF